A selection of T cell receptor beta chains follows, all from one sample in a study of OX40 agonist ivuxolimab in advanced cancers. The protocol was immunoSEQ multiplex PCR, while the TCRdb copy is restricted to in-frame clones and leaves out a portion. This table holds some 19,000 clones, approximately 80% found once. The specimen comprised CD4+ or CD8+ T cells sorted from blood, sampled in a trial of the OX40 agonist ivuxolimab. These receptor sequences come from an adult with an advanced solid tumor such as melanoma, head and neck, liver or kidney cancer. The CDR3 runs from the conserved cysteine through the conserved F or W. D genes are given only for firm matches. Some rows have no size entry. The others give once, few or many, or a class for an expanded clone.

D gene	clone size	V gene	J gene	CDR3 protein	CDR3 DNA
-	-	TRBV4-3	TRBJ1-1	CASSQGQGNTEAFF	TGCGCCAGCAGCCAGGGGCAGGGGAACACTGAAGCTTTCTTT
-	few	TRBV10-2	TRBJ2-1	CASLAYNEQFF	TGCGCCTCTCTAGCCTACAATGAGCAGTTCTTC
TRBD1	-	TRBV5-4	TRBJ1-6	CASSLDRGNSPLHF	TGTGCCAGCAGCCTCGACAGGGGGAATTCACCCCTCCACTTT
TRBD1	-	TRBV5-6	TRBJ1-5	CASSLGQGDQPQHF	TGTGCCAGCAGCTTGGGACAGGGGGATCAGCCCCAGCATTTT
-	-	TRBV27	TRBJ1-5	CASRYTPGQPQHF	TGTGCCAGCAGATATACTCCGGGTCAGCCCCAGCATTTT
-	-	TRBV16	TRBJ1-4	CASSQWRSGEKLFF	TGTGCCAGCAGCCAATGGAGGTCGGGGGAAAAACTGTTTTTT
TRBD1	-	TRBV19	TRBJ2-3	CASSADRASTDTQYF	TGTGCCAGTAGTGCCGACAGGGCTAGCACAGATACGCAGTATTTT
-	-	TRBV7-9	TRBJ2-7	CAITGGRYEQYF	TGTGCCATAACAGGAGGTCGCTACGAGCAGTACTTC
-	medium-sized	TRBV30	TRBJ2-7	CAWSVSHYEQYF	TGTGCCTGGAGTGTTTCCCACTACGAGCAGTACTTC
-	-	TRBV7-9	TRBJ1-1	CASDSHPITRNLMNTEAFF	TGTGCCAGCGACTCACATCCCATCACCAGGAATTTAATGAACACTGAAGCTTTCTTT
-	-	TRBV27	TRBJ2-1	CAGSLGSSYNEQFF	TGTGCCGGCAGTTTGGGTAGCTCCTACAATGAGCAGTTCTTC
-	-	TRBV4-1	TRBJ2-3	CASSQVIGRGTDTQYF	TGCGCCAGCAGCCAAGTTATCGGGAGAGGTACAGATACGCAGTATTTT
-	-	TRBV28	TRBJ2-4	CASRGGLSKNIQYF	TGTGCCAGCAGAGGGGGGCTATCCAAAAACATTCAGTACTTC
TRBD2	-	TRBV13	TRBJ2-1	CASSSGLAVNEQFF	TGTGCCAGCAGCTCGGGACTAGCAGTGAATGAGCAGTTCTTC
-	-	TRBV11-3	TRBJ2-7	CASSLAGDSYEQYF	TGTGCCAGCAGCTTAGCCGGGGACTCCTACGAGCAGTACTTC
-	-	TRBV6-6	TRBJ2-5	CASSRLRQLQETQYF	TGTGCCAGCAGTCGCCTACGACAGTTGCAAGAGACCCAGTACTTC
-	-	TRBV5-6	TRBJ2-7	CASSLGPTGEGYEQYF	TGTGCCAGCAGCTTGGGCCCCACAGGGGAGGGCTACGAGCAGTACTTC
-	-	TRBV9	TRBJ2-1	CASSPPVDEQFF	TGTGCCAGCAGTCCCCCCGTCGATGAGCAGTTCTTC
-	once	TRBV5-1	TRBJ1-3	CASSSTDSGNTIYF	TGCGCCAGCAGCTCAACGGACAGTGGAAACACCATATATTTT
TRBD1	-	TRBV11-2	TRBJ1-2	CASSFGQGFIYTF	TGTGCCAGCAGCTTCGGACAGGGGTTTATTTACACCTTC
-	-	TRBV20-1	TRBJ1-2	CSPALYGYTF	TGCAGTCCCGCACTGTATGGCTACACCTTC
-	-	TRBV6-6	TRBJ2-3	CASSFLGRHTDTQYF	TGTGCCAGCAGTTTCCTTGGGAGGCACACAGATACGCAGTATTTT
TRBD1	-	TRBV5-4	TRBJ2-1	CASSPTGTGKANEQFF	TGTGCCAGCAGCCCTACCGGGACAGGGAAGGCCAATGAGCAGTTCTTC
TRBD2	many	TRBV27	TRBJ2-3	CASSSLSGRHTDTQYF	TGTGCCAGCAGTTCCCTTAGCGGGAGGCACACAGATACGCAGTATTTT
-	-	TRBV14	TRBJ1-2	CASSQWEGANYGYTF	TGTGCCAGCAGCCAATGGGAAGGGGCTAACTATGGCTACACCTTC
TRBD2	-	TRBV6-1	TRBJ2-1	CASSELAALYNEQFF	TGTGCCAGCAGTGAACTAGCGGCCTTATACAATGAGCAGTTCTTC
-	-	TRBV5-4	TRBJ1-1	CASSLVSDFPEAFF	TGTGCCAGCAGCTTGGTGTCAGACTTCCCTGAAGCTTTCTTT
-	-	TRBV7-8	TRBJ2-7	CASSQVGADEQYF	TGTGCCAGCAGCCAAGTGGGGGCCGACGAGCAGTACTTC
TRBD1	-	TRBV15	TRBJ1-4	CATSRGGTGDEKLFF	TGTGCCACCAGCAGAGGAGGGACAGGGGATGAAAAACTGTTTTTT
-	-	TRBV27	TRBJ2-7	CASSLLSEFAYEQYF	TGTGCCAGCAGTTTACTCTCGGAGTTCGCCTACGAGCAGTACTTC
-	-	TRBV28	TRBJ2-7	CASSSGTLPPYEQYF	TGTGCCAGCAGTTCTGGGACCCTCCCCCCTTACGAGCAGTACTTC
-	-	TRBV2	TRBJ2-7	CASSAVYEQYF	TGTGCCAGCAGTGCCGTCTACGAGCAGTACTTC
-	-	TRBV14	TRBJ2-1	CASSQAKNEQFF	TGTGCCAGCAGCCAGGCTAAGAATGAGCAGTTCTTC
TRBD2	-	TRBV27	TRBJ2-7	CASTPIREEGRDEQYF	TGTGCCAGCACCCCTATCCGGGAGGAAGGAAGAGACGAGCAGTACTTC
-	-	TRBV19	TRBJ2-7	CASLGPTYEQYF	TGTGCCAGCTTAGGACCTACCTACGAGCAGTACTTC
-	-	TRBV27	TRBJ2-1	CASSLGGSSYNEQFF	TGTGCCAGCAGTTTAGGCGGAAGCTCCTACAATGAGCAGTTCTTC
-	-	TRBV6-1	TRBJ2-2	CASSEWAEANTGELFF	TGTGCCAGCAGTGAATGGGCAGAGGCGAACACCGGGGAGCTGTTTTTT
-	-	TRBV4-1	TRBJ2-7	CASSQDDRVCF	TGCGCCAGCAGCCAAGATGACAGAGTTTGCTTC
TRBD2	-	TRBV27	TRBJ2-3	CASIRYRGASGGWDTQYF	TGTGCCAGCATCCGTTATCGGGGGGCTAGCGGGGGTTGGGATACGCAGTATTTT
-	-	TRBV4-1	TRBJ1-1	CASSQTPSLVGSPEAFF	TGCGCCAGCAGCCAAACCCCGTCCTTGGTAGGGTCCCCTGAAGCTTTCTTT
-	-	TRBV6-5	TRBJ1-1	CASSSPRRGNTEAFF	TGTGCCAGCAGTTCCCCTCGGAGAGGGAACACTGAAGCTTTCTTT
TRBD1	-	TRBV5-4	TRBJ2-7	CASSQGLDRDEQYF	TGCGCCAGCAGCCAAGGATTGGACAGGGACGAGCAGTACTTC
-	-	TRBV5-6	TRBJ2-5	CASSLETQYF	TGTGCCAGCAGCTTAGAGACCCAGTACTTC